This T cell receptor beta chain derives from a study of PD-1 blockade in classical Hodgkin lymphoma. Study observations and caveats: Complete responders' baseline diversity resembled that of newly diagnosed patients. Prior therapy or disease activity may underlie the repertoire differences, whose causes remain undefined.

The table came from immunoSEQ multiplex PCR; TCRdb's copy has only in-frame clones and leaves some out. The data hold over 20,000 clones, with about two thirds observed a single time. The CDR3 contains 12 residues. Looked up from germline, CDR1 is LNHDA and CDR2 is SQIVND (reference sequence). V was shortened by 5 bases and J by 1 base, with 5 bases between the two germline ends. Every patient was affected by relapse after autologous stem cell transplantation, while exposure to brentuximab vedotin was not uniform. The count of this clone is one. What it binds is not known. The sequence was collected from a human donor with classical Hodgkin lymphoma. This chain links TRBV19 with TRBJ2-5; D gene uncertain. The sample here was peripheral blood mononuclear cells (PBMCs), taken at baseline. The CDR3 DNA reads TGTGCCAGTAGTTTTCTCCAAGAGACCCAGTACTTC. This sequence encodes CASSFLQETQYF.